The clone carrying this TCR beta chain was seen ten or more times. The antigen remains unidentified. RNA transcripts provided the source from which TCR beta CDR3 regions were amplified. An initial round of RT-PCR targeting the TCR CDR3 relied on the HTBI primer set. One entry per CDR3 protein results from TCRdb running MiXCR on the multiplex PCR reads. The sample yields 450,000 to 650,000 distinct CDR3 sequences, more than 20% seen once. The data originate from a study of T cells in Graves' hyperthyroidism and ophthalmopathy. Study findings and constraints: Most expanded thyroid clonotypes above 0.001 also appeared in blood.

Recently diagnosed hyperthyroidism of less than 2 months' duration affected patients aged 18 to 65. A patient was excluded if there was uncontrolled infection, other autoimmune disease, pregnancy or lactation. PBMCs were collected from a 10 ml volume of fresh peripheral blood. This CDR3 has 14 residues. V lost 2 bases, J lost 4 bases, and 4 bases stayed unmatched. This clonotype was sampled from a man between 18 and 29 years old with Graves' hyperthyroidism. V is TRBV12-3 or TRBV12-4 and J is TRBJ1-1, with 7 bases that match TRBD1. Specimen: blood. Written as DNA, the CDR3 is TGTGCCAGCAGTTTAAACAGGGGTGGCACTGAAGCTTTCTTT. Translated, it gives CASSLNRGGTEAFF.